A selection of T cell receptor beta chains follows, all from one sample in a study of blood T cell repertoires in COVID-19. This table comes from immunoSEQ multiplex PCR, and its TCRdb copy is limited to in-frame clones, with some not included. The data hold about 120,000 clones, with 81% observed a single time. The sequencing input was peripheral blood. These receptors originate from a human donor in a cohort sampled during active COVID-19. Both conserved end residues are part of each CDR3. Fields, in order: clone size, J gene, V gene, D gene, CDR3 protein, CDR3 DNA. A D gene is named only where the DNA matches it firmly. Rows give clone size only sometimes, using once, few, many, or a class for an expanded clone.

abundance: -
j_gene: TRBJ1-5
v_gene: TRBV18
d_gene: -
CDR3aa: CASSPKQGVGNQPQHF
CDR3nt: TGTGCCAGCTCACCAAAGCAGGGCGTGGGCAATCAGCCCCAGCATTTT

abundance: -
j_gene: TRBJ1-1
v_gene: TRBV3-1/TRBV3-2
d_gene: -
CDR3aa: CASSQNLNTEAFF
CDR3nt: TGTGCCAGCAGCCAAAACTTGAACACTGAAGCTTTCTTT

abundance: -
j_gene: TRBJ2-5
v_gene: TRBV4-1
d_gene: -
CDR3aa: CASSTRYRAGESGQYF
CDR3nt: TGCGCCAGCAGCACCCGGTACAGGGCGGGGGAGAGTGGCCAGTACTTC

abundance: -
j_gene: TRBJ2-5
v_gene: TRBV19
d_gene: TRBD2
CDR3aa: CASRAGTSGEETQYF
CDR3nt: TGTGCCAGTAGGGCCGGGACTAGCGGGGAAGAGACCCAGTACTTC

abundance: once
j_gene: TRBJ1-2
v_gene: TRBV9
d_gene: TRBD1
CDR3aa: CASSTRTGPDNGYTF
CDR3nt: TGTGCCAGCAGCACCCGGACAGGGCCCGACAATGGCTACACCTTC

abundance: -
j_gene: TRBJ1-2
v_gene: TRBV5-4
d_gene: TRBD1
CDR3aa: CASRLPSQGAYYGYTF
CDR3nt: TGTGCCAGCAGGTTGCCTTCGCAGGGGGCATATTATGGCTACACCTTC

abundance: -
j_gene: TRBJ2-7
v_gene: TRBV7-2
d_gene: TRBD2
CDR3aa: CASSLFSGGSREQYF
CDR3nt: TGTGCCAGCAGCTTATTTTCGGGGGGTAGTCGCGAGCAGTACTTC

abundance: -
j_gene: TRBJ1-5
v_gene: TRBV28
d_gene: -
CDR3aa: CASTRGTQPQHF
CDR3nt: TGTGCCAGCACAAGGGGCACTCAGCCCCAGCATTTT

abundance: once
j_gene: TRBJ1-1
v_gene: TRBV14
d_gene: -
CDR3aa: CASSVDRNTEAFF
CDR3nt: TGTGCCAGCAGCGTTGACAGAAACACTGAAGCTTTCTTT

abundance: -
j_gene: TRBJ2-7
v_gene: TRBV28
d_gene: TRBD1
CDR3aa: CASNPPGQGVPEQYF
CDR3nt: TGTGCCAGCAACCCCCCGGGACAGGGGGTTCCTGAGCAGTACTTC

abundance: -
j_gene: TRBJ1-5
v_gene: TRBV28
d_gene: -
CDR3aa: CASSLGTWSGASNQPQHF
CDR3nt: TGTGCCAGCAGTTTGGGGACATGGAGCGGGGCTAGCAATCAGCCCCAGCATTTT

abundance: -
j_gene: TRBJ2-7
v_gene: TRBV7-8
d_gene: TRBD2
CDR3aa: CASSRGTSGQSSYEQYF
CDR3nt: TGTGCCAGCAGCCGGGGGACTAGCGGGCAATCTTCCTACGAGCAGTACTTC

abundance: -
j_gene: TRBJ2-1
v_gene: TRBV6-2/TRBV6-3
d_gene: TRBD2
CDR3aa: CASSYYGRATYNEQFF
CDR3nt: TGTGCCAGCAGTTACTACGGGAGGGCCACCTACAATGAGCAGTTCTTC

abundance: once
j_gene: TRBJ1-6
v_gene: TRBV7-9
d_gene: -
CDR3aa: CASSLDGHNNSPLHF
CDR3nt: TGTGCCAGCAGCTTAGATGGGCACAATAATTCACCCCTCCACTTT

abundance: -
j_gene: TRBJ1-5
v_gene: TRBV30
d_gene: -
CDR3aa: CAWSGQSQPQHF
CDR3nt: TGTGCCTGGAGTGGACAGAGTCAGCCCCAGCATTTT

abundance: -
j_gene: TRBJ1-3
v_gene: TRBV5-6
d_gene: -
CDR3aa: CASSLGPPPLGPGNTIYF
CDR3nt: TGTGCCAGCAGCTTGGGCCCCCCCCCTTTGGGCCCTGGAAACACCATATATTTT

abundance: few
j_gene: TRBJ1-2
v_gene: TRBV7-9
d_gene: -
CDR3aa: CASSLEGKSKGYTF
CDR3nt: TGTGCCAGCAGCTTAGAGGGGAAATCTAAAGGCTACACCTTC

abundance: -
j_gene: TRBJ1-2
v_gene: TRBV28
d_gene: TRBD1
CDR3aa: CASKTGGANYGYTF
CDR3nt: TGTGCCAGCAAGACAGGGGGGGCTAACTATGGCTACACCTTC

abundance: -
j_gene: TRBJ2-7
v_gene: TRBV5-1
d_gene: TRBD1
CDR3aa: CASSSGQGSYEQYF
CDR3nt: TGCGCCAGCAGCTCGGGACAGGGGTCCTACGAGCAGTACTTC

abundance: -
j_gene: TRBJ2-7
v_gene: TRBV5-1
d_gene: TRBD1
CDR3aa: CASSTTGGDSYEQYF
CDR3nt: TGCGCCAGCAGCACCACAGGGGGTGATTCCTACGAGCAGTACTTC

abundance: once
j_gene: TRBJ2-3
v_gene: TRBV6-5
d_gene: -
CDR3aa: CASSYRGTSTDTQYF
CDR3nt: TGTGCCAGCAGTTACCGAGGAACTAGCACAGATACGCAGTATTTT

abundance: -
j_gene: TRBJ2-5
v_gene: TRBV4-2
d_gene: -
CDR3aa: CASSQDWQRAGETQYF
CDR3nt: TGTGCCAGCAGCCAAGATTGGCAAAGGGCGGGAGAGACCCAGTACTTC

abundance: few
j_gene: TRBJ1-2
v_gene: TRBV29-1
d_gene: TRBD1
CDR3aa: CSVADRAYGYTF
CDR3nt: TGCAGCGTTGCAGACAGGGCCTATGGCTACACCTTC